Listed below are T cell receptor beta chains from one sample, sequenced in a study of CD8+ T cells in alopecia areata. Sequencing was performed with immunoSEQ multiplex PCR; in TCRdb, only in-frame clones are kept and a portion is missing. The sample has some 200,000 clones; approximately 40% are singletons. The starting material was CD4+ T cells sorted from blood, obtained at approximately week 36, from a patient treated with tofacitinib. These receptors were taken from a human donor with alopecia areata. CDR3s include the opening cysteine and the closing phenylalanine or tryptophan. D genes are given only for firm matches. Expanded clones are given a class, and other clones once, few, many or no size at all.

CASSPGLAVQETQYF,TGTGCCAGCTCACCTGGACTAGCGGTACAAGAGACCCAGTACTTC,TRBV18,TRBJ2-5,NA,TRBD2
CASSDQAAGGAAKQFF,TGTGCCAGCAGCGACCAAGCAGCGGGAGGGGCGGCAAAGCAGTTCTTC,TRBV6-6,TRBJ2-1,NA,TRBD2
CAWCPFQGYGYTF,TGTGCCTGGTGCCCATTCCAAGGGTACGGCTACACCTTC,TRBV30,TRBJ1-2,NA,NA
CSVQRDRVYNEQFF,TGCAGCGTCCAAAGGGACAGGGTTTACAATGAGCAGTTCTTC,TRBV29-1,TRBJ2-1,NA,TRBD1
CAWRGRRLAYNNEQFF,TGTGCCTGGAGAGGCCGGCGACTAGCTTACAACAATGAGCAGTTCTTC,TRBV30,TRBJ2-1,few,TRBD2
CASSQEVGNEQYF,TGTGCCAGCAGCCAAGAAGTAGGGAACGAGCAGTACTTC,TRBV4-2,TRBJ2-7,NA,NA
CASSKGWVGHYNEQFF,TGTGCCAGCAGTAAAGGATGGGTGGGCCACTACAATGAGCAGTTCTTC,TRBV27,TRBJ2-1,NA,NA
CSGRDTPQETQYF,TGCAGCGGCCGGGACACCCCCCAAGAGACCCAGTACTTC,TRBV29-1,TRBJ2-5,few,NA
CASTSASGPYEQYF,TGTGCCAGCACCTCGGCTAGCGGACCCTACGAGCAGTACTTC,TRBV25-1,TRBJ2-7,few,TRBD2
CASSTMRRASGIQETQYF,TGTGCCAGCAGCACGATGAGGCGGGCTAGCGGGATACAAGAGACCCAGTACTTC,TRBV27,TRBJ2-5,NA,TRBD2
CASSEPHQTDTQYF,TGTGCCAGCAGTGAACCCCATCAGACAGATACGCAGTATTTT,TRBV25-1,TRBJ2-3,NA,NA
CASSRVSSEQYF,TGTGCCAGCAGCCGGGTGTCGAGCGAGCAGTACTTC,TRBV7-8,TRBJ2-7,NA,NA
CASSIVSSGLQFF,TGTGCCAGTAGTATAGTATCCTCGGGGTTGCAGTTCTTC,TRBV19,TRBJ2-1,NA,NA
CSAQGGRRQYF,TGCAGTGCCCAGGGGGGTCGAAGGCAGTACTTC,TRBV20-1,TRBJ2-7,NA,NA
CSVEDGRQSASTDTQYF,TGCAGCGTTGAAGATGGAAGACAGTCCGCTAGCACAGATACGCAGTATTTT,TRBV29-1,TRBJ2-3,NA,NA
CASSLTAGPAFPQYF,TGTGCCAGCAGCTTAACAGCAGGGCCCGCATTCCCCCAGTACTTC,TRBV7-2,TRBJ2-5,NA,NA
CASSYSGQGGGEQYF,TGTGCCAGCAGTTACTCGGGGCAGGGTGGTGGCGAGCAGTACTTC,TRBV6-5,TRBJ2-7,few,NA
CASSVDLAADTQYF,TGTGCCAGCAGCGTAGACCTAGCGGCAGATACGCAGTATTTT,TRBV9,TRBJ2-3,NA,TRBD2
CASSFPGRSSNTEAFF,TGTGCCAGCAGTTTCCCGGGCAGGAGTTCGAACACTGAAGCTTTCTTT,TRBV28,TRBJ1-1,NA,NA
CAWSVSRGYGYTF,TGTGCCTGGAGTGTGTCCCGGGGCTATGGCTACACCTTC,TRBV30,TRBJ1-2,NA,NA
CASSLTPDRTLYTF,TGTGCCAGCAGTCTTACTCCAGACAGGACTCTCTACACCTTC,TRBV6-5,TRBJ1-2,NA,NA
CASSSPSFNEQFF,TGTGCCAGCAGCTCCCCTTCTTTCAATGAGCAGTTCTTC,TRBV11-2,TRBJ2-1,NA,NA
CASRPRRGNEQFF,TGTGCCAGCAGACCCCGACGGGGCAATGAGCAGTTCTTC,TRBV7-2,TRBJ2-1,NA,NA
CASQRSTQNTEAFF,TGCGCCAGCCAGAGGTCTACCCAGAACACTGAAGCTTTCTTT,TRBV5-1,TRBJ1-1,NA,NA
CASSQGSNRGRCEQYF,TGCGCCAGCAGTCAAGGTTCGAACAGGGGGCGGTGCGAGCAGTACTTC,TRBV23-1,TRBJ2-7,NA,TRBD1
CSVVLYGPSTDTQYF,TGCAGCGTGGTACTTTACGGGCCTAGCACAGATACGCAGTATTTT,TRBV29-1,TRBJ2-3,NA,NA
CASSLNGSPGEKLFF,TGCGCCAGCAGCTTGAACGGCTCCCCCGGTGAAAAACTGTTTTTT,TRBV5-1,TRBJ1-4,many,NA
CASSRGQSYEQYF,TGTGCCAGCTCACGGGGACAGTCCTACGAGCAGTACTTC,TRBV18,TRBJ2-7,NA,TRBD1
CASSITTVGGGEKLFF,TGCGCCAGCAGCATTACGACCGTAGGGGGGGGAGAAAAACTGTTTTTT,TRBV5-1,TRBJ1-4,NA,NA
CASSLGTSGRSEQFF,TGTGCCAGCAGCTTAGGGACTAGCGGGAGGAGCGAGCAGTTCTTC,TRBV11-2,TRBJ2-1,few,TRBD2
CAWSVGSYQPQHF,TGTGCCTGGAGTGTAGGGTCCTATCAGCCCCAGCATTTT,TRBV30,TRBJ1-5,NA,NA
CASSSHNEQFF,TGTGCCAGCAGCTCTCACAATGAGCAGTTCTTC,TRBV7-9,TRBJ2-1,NA,NA
CASSQSARQGDTEAFF,TGCGCCAGCAGTCAATCGGCGAGACAGGGTGACACTGAAGCTTTCTTT,TRBV23-1,TRBJ1-1,NA,TRBD1
CASSRIAGGRDTQYF,TGTGCCAGCAGCCGCATAGCGGGAGGACGAGATACGCAGTATTTT,TRBV7-2,TRBJ2-3,NA,TRBD2
CASSPPTGTAYEQYF,TGTGCCAGCTCACCACCGACCGGGACAGCCTACGAGCAGTACTTC,TRBV18,TRBJ2-7,NA,TRBD1
CASSPTGWVHEQYF,TGTGCCAGCAGTCCAACGGGATGGGTCCACGAGCAGTACTTC,TRBV28,TRBJ2-7,NA,NA
CASSRRTDTYEQYF,TGTGCCAGCAGCAGGAGGACAGATACCTACGAGCAGTACTTC,TRBV9,TRBJ2-7,few,NA
CASNPASGTPGAQYF,TGCGCCAGCAACCCGGCTAGCGGGACTCCTGGGGCCCAGTACTTC,TRBV5-1,TRBJ2-5,NA,TRBD2
CGTPQNTGELFF,TGTGGGACTCCGCAAAACACCGGGGAGCTGTTTTTT,TRBV30,TRBJ2-2,few,NA
CASSPRVNQETQYF,TGTGCCAGCTCACCACGGGTTAATCAAGAGACCCAGTACTTC,TRBV18,TRBJ2-5,NA,NA
CASRRGQGDPYEQYF,TGTGCCAGCAGGAGGGGACAGGGGGACCCCTACGAGCAGTACTTC,TRBV6-1,TRBJ2-7,NA,TRBD1